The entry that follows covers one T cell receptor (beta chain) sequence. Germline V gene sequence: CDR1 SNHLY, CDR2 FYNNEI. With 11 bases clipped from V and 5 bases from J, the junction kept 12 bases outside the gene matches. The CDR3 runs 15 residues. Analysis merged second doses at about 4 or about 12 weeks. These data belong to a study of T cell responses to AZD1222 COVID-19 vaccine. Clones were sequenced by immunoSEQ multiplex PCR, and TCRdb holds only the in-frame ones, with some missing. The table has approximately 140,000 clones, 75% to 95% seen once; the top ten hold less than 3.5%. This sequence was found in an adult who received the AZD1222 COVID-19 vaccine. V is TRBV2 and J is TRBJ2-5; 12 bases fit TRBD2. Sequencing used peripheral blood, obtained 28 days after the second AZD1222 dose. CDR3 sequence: CACRASGRAWETQYF. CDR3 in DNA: TGTGCCTGCCGGGCTAGCGGGAGGGCCTGGGAGACCCAGTACTTC.